These 27 T cell receptor beta chains were sequenced from one sample in a study of T cell responses to AZD1222 COVID-19 vaccine. Assay: immunoSEQ multiplex PCR; the TCRdb copy retains only in-frame clones and omits some. The sample shows approximately 200,000 clones, 90% to 95% of them seen only once. The material was peripheral blood, obtained on day 0 of AZD1222 vaccination. These receptors came from an adult in good health.

The chain carries TRBV6-2 or TRBV6-3 and TRBJ2-3, with D perhaps matching TRBD1 (5 bases). The CDR3 sequence is 15 residues long. CDR1 and CDR2 from the germline V gene are MNHEY and SVGEGT. V was trimmed by 2 bases and J by 3 bases, leaving 12 bases between them. As DNA, the CDR3 is TGTGCCAGCAGTTACGGGCAGGGAAGGACAGATACGCAGTATTTT. Protein sequence: CASSYGQGRTDTQYF.

This chain uses TRBV28 with TRBJ2-1; 10 bases agree with TRBD2. The CDR3 has 16 amino acids. From germline, CDR1 is MDHEN and CDR2 SYDVKM. V shed 5 bases and J 4 bases; nucleotides not matched to a gene: 8. CDR3 DNA sequence: TGTGCCAGCAGTCCCCCCGGGACTAGCGCGTACAATGAGCAGTTCTTC. It is translated as CASSPPGTSAYNEQFF.

V usage is TRBV3-1 (or the pseudogene TRBV3-2) and J usage is TRBJ2-1, with TRBD1 matching over 7 bases. The trim removed 0 bases at V and 2 bases at J, leaving 7 bases unmatched. This CDR3 comprises 17 residues. Germline CDR1 and CDR2: LGHDT and YNNKEL (reference sequence). The CDR3: CASSQDPTGVTYNEQFF. CDR3 DNA: TGTGCCAGCAGCCAAGATCCCACAGGGGTCACCTACAATGAGCAGTTCTTC.

This clone was counted once. The V gene is TRBV14, the J gene TRBJ2-7, with D unclear. Germline V gives CDR1 SGHDN, CDR2 FVKESK. The CDR3 runs to 11 residues. Trimming removed 10 bases at V and 4 bases at J, with 11 bases between. CDR3 amino acids: CAIKSHYEQYF. The DNA of the CDR3 is TGTGCCATTAAGAGTCATTACGAGCAGTACTTC. Looking up the rest from reference TRBV14 and TRBJ2-7 gives the full variable domain: EAGVTQFPSHSVIEKGQTVTLRCDPISGHDNLYWYRRVMGKEIKFLLHFVKESKQDESGMPNNRFLAERTGGTYSTLKVQPAELEDSGVYFCAIKSHYEQYFGPGTRLTVT.

The chain combines TRBV29-1 with TRBJ2-3, with D unresolved. V gave up 3 bases and J gave up 2 bases, with 6 bases separating them. Germline V gene data show CDR1 as SQVTM and CDR2 as ANQGSEA. The CDR3 runs to 12 residues. The CDR3 coding sequence is TGCAGCGTTGAGGCCGCCACAGATACGCAGTATTTT. It yields the protein CSVEAATDTQYF.

This rearrangement joins TRBV27 to TRBJ1-2; no firm D call. V was shortened by 6 bases and J by 0 bases, with 14 bases between the two germline ends. The germline gives CDR1 MNHEY, CDR2 SMNVEV (reference sequence). The CDR3 covers 15 residues. CDR3 in amino acids: CASSPSADPNYGYTF. The CDR3 region has the DNA TGTGCCAGCAGCCCTTCGGCGGATCCTAACTATGGCTACACCTTC.

The chain carries TRBV30 and TRBJ2-7; D possibly corresponds to TRBD2 (6 bases). CDR1 and CDR2 from the germline V gene are GTSNPN and SVGIG (reference sequence). CDR3 length equals 14 residues. The ends were cut back, 7 bases at V and 4 bases at J, with 20 bases in the middle. In nucleotides, the CDR3 is TGTGCCTCAAGCGGGTCTAGCTATTCTTACGAGCAGTACTTC. This sequence encodes CASSGSSYSYEQYF.

This rearrangement joins TRBV27 to TRBJ2-3; TRBD1 aligns across 7 bases. The V gene end was trimmed by 3 bases and the J gene end by 6 bases; junction bases not matched to a gene: 6. This CDR3 has 14 amino acids. Germline V gene lookup returns CDR1 MNHEY and CDR2 SMNVEV (reference sequence). CDR3 amino acids: CASSLAGGGDTQYF. The DNA for the CDR3 is TGTGCCAGCAGTTTGGCAGGGGGTGGGGATACGCAGTATTTT.

The chain couples TRBV5-6 to TRBJ2-2; tentative D call: TRBD1 (5 bases). This CDR3 spans 18 amino acids. V lost 3 bases, J lost 6 bases, and 24 bases lay in between. The germline V gene has CDR1 SGHDT and CDR2 YYEEEE. CDR3: CASSSRVLTVVGSGELFF. The CDR3, as DNA: TGTGCCAGCAGCTCCAGGGTCCTAACCGTTGTGGGTTCCGGGGAGCTGTTTTTT.

V gene TRBV6-5 combines with J gene TRBJ1-2, with D perhaps TRBD1 (6 bases). V was clipped by 7 bases and J by 6 bases, with 15 bases between them. Per germline, CDR1 MNHEY and CDR2 SVGAGI. This CDR3 is built from 13 residues. CDR3 bases: TGTGCCAGCACCAAACTCCCAGGGGATGGCTACACCTTC. Protein product: CASTKLPGDGYTF.

The chain joins TRBV24-1 to TRBJ1-5, with a weak D call TRBD1 (5 bases). The germline gives CDR1 KGHDR, CDR2 SFDVKD. V lost 9 bases and J lost 0, with 23 bases in between. CDR3 length equals 18 residues. The CDR3 loop is CATARGGAGRYSNQPQHF. DNA for the CDR3: TGTGCCACCGCCCGGGGAGGGGCGGGACGCTATAGCAATCAGCCCCAGCATTTT.

This clone appeared a single time. The rearrangement links TRBV5-1 to TRBJ2-7, with 7 bases aligning to TRBD2. The CDR3 length is 13 residues. With 1 base clipped from V and 3 bases from J, the junction kept 1 base outside the gene matches. Germline assignment: CDR1 SGHRS and CDR2 YFSETQ. The CDR3 coding sequence is TGCGCCAGCAGCTTGCCGGGGGGCTACGAGCAGTACTTC. Its protein is CASSLPGGYEQYF.

This clone occurred once. V gene TRBV12-5 combines with J gene TRBJ1-1; 10 bases line up with TRBD1. Trimming at V came to 6 bases and at J to 5 bases, leaving 9 bases not matched to a gene. The V gene's germline CDR1 is LGHNT and CDR2 FRNRAP. The CDR3 consists of 15 residues. The CDR3 spells CASGPGQGGYTEAFF. The CDR3, as DNA: TGTGCTAGTGGCCCTGGACAGGGGGGTTATACTGAAGCTTTCTTT.

The chain joins TRBV5-5 to TRBJ2-1, with no clear D. This CDR3 is built from 13 residues. V lost 0 bases and J 5 bases, leaving 6 bases between the germline ends. The germline V gene has CDR1 SGHKS and CDR2 YYEKEE (reference sequence). CDR3 amino acids: CASSLALHNEQFF. DNA of the CDR3: TGTGCCAGCAGCTTGGCCCTCCACAATGAGCAGTTCTTC.

The chain has TRBV2 and TRBJ1-5; 7 bases are shared with TRBD1. CDR3 length: 15 amino acids. Germline V gene lookup returns CDR1 SNHLY and CDR2 FYNNEI. V lost 0 bases, J lost 4 bases, and 3 bases stayed unmatched. Here the CDR3 reads CASSEAGTVNQPQHF. DNA of the CDR3: TGTGCCAGCAGTGAAGCGGGGACAGTTAATCAGCCCCAGCATTTT.

This clone showed up just once. The chain recombines TRBV6-5 with TRBJ1-6, with D possibly being TRBD1 (5 bases). Germline V gene lookup returns CDR1 MNHEY and CDR2 SVGAGI. The CDR3 is 14 amino acids. V was shortened by 4 bases and J by 9 bases, with 13 bases between the two germline ends. The CDR3 DNA reads TGTGCCAGCAGTTTGAGGCAGGGCGCTTCACCCCTCCACTTT. Residues: CASSLRQGASPLHF.

The rearrangement uses TRBV6-4 and TRBJ1-2; no clear D gene. CDR3 length: 14 residues. Germline CDR1 reads MRHNA; CDR2 reads SNTAGT. Trimming took 0 bases from V and 8 from J, leaving 13 bases between them. CDR3 protein: CASSDSGVFGGYTF. The CDR3 nucleotides read TGTGCCAGCAGTGACTCTGGGGTTTTCGGCGGCTACACCTTC.

This clone appeared a single time. The chain links TRBV10-3 to TRBJ1-6; D gene unclear. Trimming stripped 6 bases from V and 8 bases from J, with 11 bases between. CDR1 and CDR2 (germline): ENHRY, SYGVKD. The CDR3 consists of 13 residues. In nucleotides, the CDR3 is TGTGCCATCAGATTTTTTAAAGATTCACCCCTCCACTTT. Translated: CAIRFFKDSPLHF.

The gene calls are TRBV7-9 and TRBJ2-1; tentative D call: TRBD1 (5 bases). This CDR3 has 14 residues. Per germline, CDR1 SEHNR and CDR2 FQNEAQ (reference sequence). V lost 1 base, J lost 9 bases, and 13 bases lay in between. CDR3 nucleotides: TGTGCCAGCAGCTTAGTAGGCCAGGGCGCTGAGCAGTTCTTC. Protein product: CASSLVGQGAEQFF.

The count of this clone is one. The chain is built from TRBV3-1 (or the pseudogene TRBV3-2) and TRBJ1-6; 7 nucleotides agree with TRBD1. V lost 1 base to trimming and J lost 5 bases; unmatched junction nucleotides: 8. The germline V gene encodes CDR1 LGHDT and CDR2 YNNKEL (reference sequence). The CDR3 contains 17 residues. CDR3 in DNA: TGTGCCAGCAGCCAAGTGGGCCCCGGGACAGATAATTCACCCCTCCACTTT. Translating gives CASSQVGPGTDNSPLHF.

The gene calls are TRBV11-2 and TRBJ2-1; 10 nucleotides agree with TRBD2. Germline V CDR1 and CDR2: SGHAT, FQNNGV. The CDR3 extends over 16 amino acids. V lost 5 bases and J lost 6; bases outside the gene matches: 10. Here the CDR3 reads CASSPHLAGVPNEQFF. The CDR3 DNA sequence: TGTGCCAGCAGCCCCCATCTAGCGGGAGTTCCCAATGAGCAGTTCTTC.

The table lists this clone with a few counts. This chain links TRBV6-5 with TRBJ1-2; the match to TRBD1 covers 7 bases. The CDR3 length is 15 residues. Germline CDR1 and CDR2: MNHEY and SVGAGI. The V segment lost 6 bases and the J segment 5 bases; nucleotides outside the gene matches: 12. CDR3 nucleotides: TGTGCCAGCAGCCCCGAGGAGGGGGCAGTGTATGGCTACACCTTC. The encoded protein is CASSPEEGAVYGYTF.

The rearrangement uses TRBV29-1 and TRBJ2-7, with a weak D call TRBD1 (5 bases). This CDR3 spans 16 amino acids. Germline assignment: CDR1 SQVTM and CDR2 ANQGSEA. V was pared by 1 base and J by 0 bases, with 16 bases between. The CDR3 loop reads CSVEVGAGPSSYEQYF. CDR3 in DNA: TGCAGCGTTGAAGTAGGTGCAGGGCCAAGCTCCTACGAGCAGTACTTC.

CDR3 region: CASTAVSNQPQHF. The CDR3 DNA sequence: TGTGCCAGCACGGCGGTTAGCAATCAGCCCCAGCATTTT. The chain carries TRBV6-5 and TRBJ1-5; unclear D gene. The CDR3 spans 13 residues. V lost 7 bases and J 0 bases, leaving 7 bases between the germline ends. Germline-derived CDR1 and CDR2 are MNHEY and SVGAGI.

This sequence joins TRBV5-1 and TRBJ1-2, with D possibly TRBD1 on 5 matching bases. The CDR3 is 15 residues long. CDR1 SGHRS and CDR2 YFSETQ come from the germline V gene. The V end lost 0 bases, the J end lost 2 bases, and 11 bases lay between the germline ends. The CDR3 loop reads CASSLGAGRNYGYTF. The CDR3 nucleotides are TGCGCCAGCAGCTTGGGGGCAGGGAGAAACTATGGCTACACCTTC.

This chain connects TRBV20-1 to TRBJ1-3, with TRBD1 as a possible D gene (5 bases). Germline loops: CDR1 DFQATT, CDR2 SNEGSKA (reference sequence). CDR3 length: 14 residues. Trimming removed 3 bases from V and 6 bases from J, with 15 bases in between. The CDR3 here is CSASTLGGPNTIYF. The CDR3 nucleotides read TGCAGTGCTAGTACGTTGGGGGGTCCAAACACCATATATTTT.

This sequence joins TRBV4-1 and TRBJ2-7; TRBD2 is a possible D gene (6 bases). Trimming removed 3 bases at V and 6 bases at J, with 15 bases between. The germline V gene has CDR1 MGHRA and CDR2 YSYEKL. This CDR3 has 14 amino acids. CDR3 nucleotides: TGCGCCAGCAGCCATTTGACGGGAGCAGGCGAGCAGTACTTC. Amino acid sequence: CASSHLTGAGEQYF.